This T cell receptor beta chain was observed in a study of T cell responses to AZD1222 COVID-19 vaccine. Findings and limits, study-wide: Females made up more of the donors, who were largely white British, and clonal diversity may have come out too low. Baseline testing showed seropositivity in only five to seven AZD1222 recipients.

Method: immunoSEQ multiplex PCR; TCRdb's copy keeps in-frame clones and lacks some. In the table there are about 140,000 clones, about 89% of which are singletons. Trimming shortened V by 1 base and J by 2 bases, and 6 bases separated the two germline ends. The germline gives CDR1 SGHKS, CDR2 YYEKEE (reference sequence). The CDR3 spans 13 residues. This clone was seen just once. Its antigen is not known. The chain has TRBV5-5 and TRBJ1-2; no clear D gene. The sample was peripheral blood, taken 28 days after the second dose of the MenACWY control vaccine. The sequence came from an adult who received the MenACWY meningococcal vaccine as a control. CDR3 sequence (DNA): TGTGCCAGCAGCTTGCCCAGCAACTATGGCTACACCTTC. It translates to CASSLPSNYGYTF.